This passage covers 2 T cell receptor beta chains from one sample sequenced in a study of cytomegalovirus exposure and HLA in healthy donors (dated by TCRdb to the late 2010s). Receptor amplification or capture employed the immunoSEQ multiplex PCR assay. The multiplex PCR relied on a mix of 60 forward primers for TCR Vbeta segments and 13 reverse primers for TCR Jbeta segments. TCRdb limited this immuneACCESS table to in-frame rearrangements with V and J called. A share of clones is missing; checked studies link under half to unresolved V genes, and the rest is unexplained. Counted in this sample were over 150,000 clones; 80% to 90% of them appeared once. Approximately 2.4% of the sample belongs to the ten largest clones. The material sequenced was PBMCs. These TCRs come from a male donor in good health and CMV-seronegative.

This chain links TRBV5-4 with TRBJ2-1, with a tentative D call TRBD2 (6 bases). V was pared by 4 bases and J by 2 bases, with 13 bases between. CDR3 length equals 15 residues. Looked up from germline, CDR1 is SGHNT and CDR2 is YYREEE (reference sequence). CDR3 residues: CASSLKPSAYNEQFF. CDR3 sequence (DNA): TGTGCCAGCAGCCTGAAGCCTAGCGCCTACAATGAGCAGTTCTTC.

This chain joins TRBV4-3 and TRBJ1-3, with TRBD1 matching 10 bases. The germline gives CDR1 LGHNA, CDR2 YSLEER. V dropped 0 bases and J dropped 8; count of bases not matched to a gene: 4. This CDR3 comprises 15 residues. This CDR3 is CASSQEDRGLDTIYF. The CDR3 DNA sequence: TGCGCCAGCAGCCAAGAGGACAGGGGGTTGGACACCATATATTTT.